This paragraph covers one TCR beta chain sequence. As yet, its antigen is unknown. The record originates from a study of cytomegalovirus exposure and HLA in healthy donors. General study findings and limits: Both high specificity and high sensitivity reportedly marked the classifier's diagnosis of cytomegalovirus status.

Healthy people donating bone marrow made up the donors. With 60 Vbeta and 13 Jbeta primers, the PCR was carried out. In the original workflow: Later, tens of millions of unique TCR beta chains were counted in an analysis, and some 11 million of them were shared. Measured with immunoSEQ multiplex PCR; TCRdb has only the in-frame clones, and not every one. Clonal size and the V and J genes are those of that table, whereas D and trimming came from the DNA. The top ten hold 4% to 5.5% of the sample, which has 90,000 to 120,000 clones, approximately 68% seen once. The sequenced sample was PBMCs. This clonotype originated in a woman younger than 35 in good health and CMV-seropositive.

This CDR3 reads CASMGELFF. CDR3 coding DNA: TGTGCCAGTATGGGGGAGCTGTTTTTT. The chain joins TRBV11-2 to TRBJ2-2; D is unresolved. Germline V gives CDR1 SGHAT, CDR2 FQNNGV. CDR3 length: 9 amino acids. V lost 9 bases and J lost 8, with 4 bases in between.